The rows below give T cell receptor beta chains drawn from one sample of a study of T cells expressing NK-cell markers. TCRdb re-called the 5' RACE reads; one entry per CDR3 protein, DNA not given. Listed are 400,000 to 500,000 distinct CDR3 sequences; 7.3% falls within the top ten. Source material: blood T cells: a sorted CD56 or NKG2C T cell subset, CD4+ or CD8+ T cells, or bulk PBMC T cells (not recorded which). Every receptor here comes from a woman between 18 and 70 years old in good health. Both conserved end residues are part of each CDR3.

TRBV5-1	TRBJ1-1	14	CASSRGQGITEAFF
TRBV5-1	TRBJ1-1	14	CASSFGPGNTEAFF
TRBV5-1	TRBJ1-2	14	CASGTDRSERGYTF
TRBV13	TRBJ1-5	15	CASSLSPGEHQPQHF
TRBV12-3/TRBV12-4	TRBJ1-3	16	CASSLPKQGSWDTIYF
TRBV6-6	TRBJ2-3	12	CASSTTEDTQYF
TRBV20-1	TRBJ1-5	13	CSAPGTGSQPQHF
TRBV27	TRBJ2-3	17	CASSTGLAGVGTDTQYF
TRBV12-3/TRBV12-4	TRBJ2-5	13	CASSIRDPETQYF
TRBV11-2	TRBJ2-7	12	CASSLRRDEQYF
TRBV3-1	TRBJ1-6	15	CASSQVNGGRSPLHF
TRBV10-3	TRBJ2-2	13	CAMGTTQTGELFF
TRBV21-1	TRBJ2-1	13	CARRTGYTHEQFF
TRBV7-2	TRBJ1-1	14	CASSPRTGLGEAFF
TRBV4-3	TRBJ2-1	19	CASSRRWGGLGDKDNEQFF
TRBV20-1	TRBJ2-5	11	CSARPLETQYF
TRBV5-4	TRBJ2-2	15	CASSLVSVGTGELFF
TRBV5-1	TRBJ1-2	17	CASSLSLITGAGYGYTF
TRBV5-1	TRBJ2-1	15	CASSLGLAGYNEQFF
TRBV18	TRBJ2-5	14	CASSRNQGSETQYF
TRBV29-1	TRBJ2-3	11	CSVAPTDTQYF
TRBV12-3/TRBV12-4	TRBJ1-2	13	CASRETRKGGYTF
TRBV24-1	TRBJ2-1	17	CATSDTLLGPLDNEQFF
TRBV29-1	TRBJ1-2	16	CSVVRDRGLVDYGYTF
TRBV6-1	TRBJ2-2	13	CASRFMAPGELFF
TRBV15	TRBJ2-5	15	CATSRDLGRRTTQYF
TRBV11-2	TRBJ2-1	15	CASSPMTPRRNEQFF
TRBV20-1	TRBJ2-7	13	CSATKGGGSEQYF
TRBV20-1	TRBJ1-2	15	CSASGDRVGSYGYTF
TRBV7-8	TRBJ2-1	15	CASSSERILYNEQFF
TRBV7-6	TRBJ2-5	16	CASSLVGGTGKETQYF
TRBV20-1	TRBJ2-1	17	CSASTNRGGRSYNEQFF
TRBV14	TRBJ2-3	16	CASSQDRRGSTDTQYF
TRBV19	TRBJ2-5	13	CASMDRAKETQYF
TRBV27	TRBJ2-7	13	CASSFGDGYEQYF
TRBV19	TRBJ2-1	11	CASSGDRGQFF
TRBV14	TRBJ2-1	21	CASSQDWGLSTSEIPYNEQFF